This record concerns one T cell receptor beta chain sequence. Its antigen is unknown. The CDR3 totals 15 residues. V was shortened by 0 bases and J by 5 bases, with 11 bases between the two germline ends. The germline V gene encodes CDR1 SGHRS and CDR2 YFSETQ. The entry originates in a study of T cell responses to AZD1222 COVID-19 vaccine. Regarding the study as a whole: Repertoires were collected only later (after the peak T cell response had occurred). When two AZD1222 doses had been given, Spike-specific TCR breadth and depth rose. Most donors were white British, females outnumbered males, and clonal diversity was possibly underestimated.

The data were produced by immunoSEQ multiplex PCR, yet TCRdb's version contains in-frame clones alone and is incomplete. The sample contains about 180,000 clones, 80% to 95% of which appear only once. Sequenced material: peripheral blood, taken 28 days after the second AZD1222 dose. This chain connects TRBV5-1 to TRBJ2-2; D is unclear. The source is an adult who received the AZD1222 COVID-19 vaccine. CDR3 sequence reads: CASSLAAVMTGELFF. The DNA of the CDR3 is TGCGCCAGCAGCTTGGCGGCAGTTATGACCGGGGAGCTGTTTTTT.